Here is one TCR beta chain with its context. The data were obtained in a study of blood T cell repertoires in COVID-19. Study-wide background: Material from acute and convalescent COVID-19 was sourced from the United States, Italy and Spain. Nucleic acid was either cDNA or gDNA, and it came from T cells, B-cell-depleted T cells, or PBMCs.

During active infection, Seattle patients enrolled and were then monitored through disease. V lost 6 bases, J lost 9 bases, and 18 bases lay in between. The CDR3 has 13 residues. In the authors' workflow: Amplification with reference gene primers provided the estimates of nucleated cell counts. Profiled with immunoSEQ multiplex PCR; TCRdb holds only in-frame clones, not every one. Clone size and V and J calls were adopted from that table, with D and trimming inferred from the DNA. In the table there are roughly 200,000 clones, approximately 78% of which are singletons. The TCR originated in a woman aged 80 or older with COVID-19, enrolled during active disease. V and J are TRBV12-3 or TRBV12-4 and TRBJ2-7; the D is unclear. Input material: peripheral blood. The CDR3 sequence is CASSHSASLRQYF. CDR3 DNA sequence: TGTGCCAGCAGCCATTCCGCTAGTCTGAGGCAGTACTTC.